Included here is one T cell receptor (beta chain) sequence, with context. A read error may account for a junction end that differs from germline. These data originate in a study of immune characterization of retroperitoneal liposarcoma. Germline loops: CDR1 MNHNY, CDR2 SVGAGI (reference sequence). The CDR3 is 12 residues long. Each CDR3 protein gets one entry after TCRdb re-called the PCR reads with MiXCR. Of over 5,000 distinct CDR3 sequences listed, more than 25% are singletons. The clonotype was recovered from a female donor with retroperitoneal liposarcoma. The J gene is TRBJ2-3, the V gene TRBV6-6; 8 bases fit TRBD1. The sample comprised tumor tissue. CDR3 bases: TGTGCCAGCAGTTACTCTCAGGGGGCGCTGAGATTT. It yields the protein CASSYSQGALRF.